This TCR beta chain was retrieved from a study of early T cells in non-severe SARS-CoV-2 infection (dated by TCRdb to the early 2020s). In the study overall: TCR sequencing used bulk RNA from unsorted whole blood, so alpha and beta chains could not be paired. Results and caveats for the whole study, not just this receptor: VDJdb matching was skewed toward anti-spike CD8 responses, so virus-specific expansions were likely underestimated and private and CD4 specificities were missed.

This clonotype has at least ten counts. The antigen it recognizes is unknown. No per-base quality is available; no much larger clone lies one base away. Preparation of the library involved 5' RACE. Sequencing took place on a NextSeq 500. The TCR library protocol attached unique molecular identifiers to individual cDNA molecules to correct for sequencing error and PCR bias. TCR alpha and beta chains were both sequenced, and the abundances of alpha and beta sequences in each sample were closely correlated with each other. The paper's data handling went like this. Decombinator V4 was used to annotate TCR sequences for V gene, J gene and CDR3. Expanded TCRs were defined as changing significantly between any two time points under a Poisson model with p below 0.0001. TCR abundances were normalised to the total number of TCRs sequenced per sample and expressed as counts per million. VDJdb, accessed on 1 November 2021, was searched for TCRs annotated for CMV, EBV and SARS-CoV-2, and TCRs annotated for more than one antigen were excluded. TCRdb reanalyzed the raw reads on its own, using fastp at Q25 for trimming and MiXCR for clone calling, and kept in-frame beta chains. Every CDR3 protein is listed once, alongside the most common genes and DNA of its rows. What appears here as the V and J calls and clone size reflects TCRdb's work, not the paper's. For this sample there are 95,000 to 120,000 distinct CDR3 sequences; about 12% appear just once. Around 3.1% of the sample is in the top ten clones.

Set within a cohort of healthcare workers in London, UK, this nested case-control study involved weekly PCR testing of nasopharyngeal swabs along with blood sampling. Healthcare workers were recruited between 23 and 31 March 2020, during the week of the UK lockdown, and were followed weekly for up to about 15 weeks. This sequence was found in an adult who was a healthcare worker with PCR-confirmed SARS-CoV-2 infection or an uninfected control (not recorded which). Sequenced: whole blood.

The sequence in DNA is TGTGCCACACAATCTGACTGGCAGGGGCCCCAGCATTTT. This translates into CATQSDWQGPQHF. This chain is built from TRBV24-1 and TRBJ1-5; the D region possibly corresponds to TRBD1 (5 bases align). Relative to germline, V is 10 bases shorter and J is 9 bases shorter, with 18 bases between their ends. The CDR3 starts with the cysteine, ends with the phenylalanine, and has 13 residues. Only CDR3 DNA remains: 39 bases, in frame from the first base. The germline V gene encodes CDR1 KGHDR and CDR2 SFDVKD.